The 12 T cell receptor beta chains in this list originate from one sample, sequenced in a study of technical replicates of blood from several donors. Assay: immunoSEQ multiplex PCR; the TCRdb copy retains only in-frame clones and omits some. The sample records just over 80,000 clones, 96% being singletons. The specimen sequenced was T cells isolated from PBMCs. The receptors were sampled from a human donor in good health.

CDR3 DNA: TGTGCCAGCTCACCAACGAGACAGGGTGAGACCCAGTACTTC. Protein product: CASSPTRQGETQYF. J is TRBJ2-5 and V is TRBV18; 7 positions match TRBD1. CDR1 is KGHSH, CDR2 LQKENI, per germline. The CDR3 totals 14 residues. With 2 bases clipped from V and 5 bases from J, the junction kept 5 bases outside the gene matches. Full variable domain (remainder filled in from reference TRBV18 and TRBJ2-5): NAGVMQNPRHLVRRRGQEARLRCSPMKGHSHVYWYRQLPEEGLKFMVYLQKENIIDESGMPKERFSAEFPKEGPSILRIQQVVRGDSAAYFCASSPTRQGETQYFGPGTRLLVL.

This chain connects TRBV2 to TRBJ1-2; a weak D match, TRBD1 (6 bases). The V and J ends lost 5 bases and 7 bases respectively, with 23 bases between them. In germline, CDR1 is SNHLY, CDR2 FYNNEI. CDR3 length: 16 residues. The CDR3 coding sequence is TGTGCCAGCAGTTTACAGGGCCAGTCGTCCAAAGCTGGCTACACCTTC. Its protein is CASSLQGQSSKAGYTF. The full variable domain, its missing parts supplied by reference TRBV2 and TRBJ1-2, is EPEVTQTPSHQVTQMGQEVILRCVPISNHLYFYWYRQILGQKVEFLVSFYNNEISEKSEIFDDQFSVERPDGSNFTLKIRSTKLEDSAMYFCASSLQGQSSKAGYTFGSGTRLTVV.

The chain recombines TRBV28 with TRBJ1-2; 10 bases fit TRBD1. Germline V gene data show CDR1 as MDHEN and CDR2 as SYDVKM. The CDR3 spans 15 residues. Trimming removed 6 bases from V and 1 base from J; junction bases left unmatched: 5. The CDR3 loop is CASSTGTGVNYGYTF. In DNA, the CDR3 is TGTGCCAGCAGCACCGGGACAGGGGTTAACTATGGCTACACCTTC.

The chain combines TRBV28 with TRBJ1-2; TRBD1 agrees at 10 bases. Unmatched junction bases numbered 12, after V lost 6 bases and J lost 8 bases. The germline gives CDR1 MDHEN, CDR2 SYDVKM. The CDR3 is 15 amino acids. The CDR3: CASSLGGQGSGGYTF. The CDR3 nucleotides are TGTGCCAGCAGCCTAGGGGGACAGGGGTCGGGGGGCTACACCTTC.

This chain joins TRBV28 and TRBJ2-7; D not certain. The V gene lost 4 bases and the J gene lost 3 bases, with 7 bases spanning the gap. Germline CDR1 reads MDHEN; CDR2 reads SYDVKM. The CDR3 spans 12 residues. This chain's CDR3 is CASSSPNYEQYF. CDR3 DNA: TGTGCCAGCAGTTCCCCTAACTACGAGCAGTACTTC.

V usage is TRBV9 and J usage is TRBJ2-7; maybe TRBD2 (5 bases). Germline V CDR1 and CDR2: SGDLS, YYNGEE. This CDR3 comprises 14 residues. Trimming stripped 0 bases from V and 1 base from J, with 8 bases between. CDR3 coding DNA: TGTGCCAGCAGCGTAGGAGGGAAGTCCTACGAGCAGTACTTC. Amino acid sequence: CASSVGGKSYEQYF.

The rearrangement uses TRBV15 and TRBJ2-2; D is perhaps TRBD2 (5 bases). Deletions cut 2 bases from V and 4 bases from J, with 8 bases between. CDR1 is LNHNV, CDR2 YYDKDF, per germline (reference sequence). The CDR3 loop spans 14 amino acids. The CDR3, as DNA: TGTGCCACCAGCAGATACGAGGGCACCGGGGAGCTGTTTTTT. Protein: CATSRYEGTGELFF.

V usage is TRBV28 and J usage is TRBJ2-3; a weak D match, TRBD2 (5 bases). The CDR3 loop spans 16 amino acids. Germline V CDR1 and CDR2: MDHEN, SYDVKM. The V end lost 3 bases, the J end lost 0 bases, and 13 bases lay between the germline ends. This CDR3 reads CASSFGLSSSTDTQYF. The CDR3 bases are TGTGCCAGCAGTTTTGGACTCTCGTCTAGCACAGATACGCAGTATTTT.

J is TRBJ1-5 and V is TRBV5-4; a weak D match, TRBD1 (5 bases). Trimming cost V 4 bases and J 5 bases, with 10 bases left between them. Germline V lookup: CDR1 SGHNT, CDR2 YYREEE (reference sequence). The CDR3 spans 13 residues. The chain's CDR3 is CASSQGGDQPQHF. CDR3 DNA: TGTGCCAGCAGCCAGGGTGGCGATCAGCCCCAGCATTTT.

This chain uses TRBV2 with TRBJ1-1; a possible D gene is TRBD1 (5 bases). Trimming removed 6 bases from V and 6 bases from J, with 8 bases in between. This CDR3 is 11 amino acids long. The germline CDR1 and CDR2 sequences are SNHLY and FYNNEI. CDR3 bases: TGTGCCAGCAGCGGCAGGGCTGAAGCTTTCTTT. Amino acids: CASSGRAEAFF.

The count of this clone is one. The chain is built from TRBV19 and TRBJ2-3; D possibly corresponds to TRBD2 (5 bases). The V and J ends lost 2 bases and 2 bases respectively, with 11 bases between them. The CDR3 runs to 15 residues. The germline V gene has CDR1 LNHDA and CDR2 SQIVND (reference sequence). This CDR3 is CASSIRHDYTDTQYF. CDR3 DNA: TGTGCCAGTAGTATACGACACGACTACACAGATACGCAGTATTTT.

The rearrangement uses TRBV11-3 and TRBJ2-1; D gene ambiguous. The V gene lost 0 bases and the J gene lost 5 bases, with 5 bases spanning the gap. CDR1 and CDR2 (germline): SGHNT, YENEEA. The CDR3 covers 13 residues. CDR3 coding DNA: TGTGCCAGCAGCTTAGAACGAGACAATGAGCAGTTCTTC. Translation: CASSLERDNEQFF.